The next 5 T cell receptor beta chains were all read from a single sample in a study of T-cell memory formation after mild COVID-19. A single record per CDR3 protein comes from TCRdb applying MiXCR to the 5' RACE reads. Seen here are about 190,000 distinct CDR3 sequences, roughly a fifth observed once, and the top ten hold approximately 22%. Sequencing was done on a sample of PBMCs or a T cell subset sorted from them (not recorded which). The receptors stem from an adult woman who had mild COVID-19 (a few samples of this study predate the infection). Cell type and time point are not known.

This clonotype was counted a few times. The genes are TRBV6-2 or TRBV6-3 and TRBJ2-3; either TRBD1 or TRBD2 may supply D (5 bases each). Germline-derived CDR1 and CDR2 are MNHEY and SVGEGT. V lost 8 bases to trimming and J lost 2 bases, with 23 bases between them. The CDR3 is made up of 17 amino acids. The CDR3 protein is CASRRTRDPGPTDTQYF. The CDR3 DNA sequence: TGTGCCAGCCGCCGTACCCGGGACCCAGGACCCACAGATACGCAGTATTTT.

The chain combines TRBV4-3 with TRBJ2-7, with D perhaps TRBD1 (5 bases). V gave up 4 bases and J gave up 2 bases, with 15 bases separating them. Looked up from germline, CDR1 is LGHNA and CDR2 is YSLEER. This CDR3 has 15 residues. This chain's CDR3 is CASSPRTTVPYEQYF. For the CDR3, the DNA is TGCGCCAGCAGCCCCAGGACAACGGTGCCCTACGAGCAGTACTTC.

This clonotype was counted a few times. This sequence joins TRBV10-3 and TRBJ1-3; D may be TRBD1 (5 bases). Germline lookup yields CDR1 ENHRY and CDR2 SYGVKD. This CDR3 comprises 11 residues. The germline V and J ends were trimmed by 4 bases and 8 bases, with 6 bases remaining between them. In nucleotides, the CDR3 is TGTGCCATCAGTGTGGGGGACACCATATATTTT. Translated, it gives CAISVGDTIYF.

The rearrangement uses TRBV19 and TRBJ2-7; D gene unclear. CDR3 length: 14 amino acids. Trimming stripped 3 bases from V and 3 bases from J, with 12 bases between. Germline V CDR1 and CDR2: LNHDA, SQIVND (reference sequence). DNA for the CDR3: TGTGCCAGTAGTATCGGCAAGCAGGACTACGAGCAGTACTTC. Translating it yields CASSIGKQDYEQYF. Drawing the rest from reference TRBV19 and TRBJ2-7, the complete variable domain is DGGITQSPKYLFRKEGQNVTLSCEQNLNHDAMYWYRQDPGQGLRLIYYSQIVNDFQKGDIAEGYSVSREKKESFPLTVTSAQKNPTAFYLCASSIGKQDYEQYFGPGTRLTVT.

The rearrangement links TRBV23-1 to TRBJ2-7; the match to TRBD1 covers 9 bases. TRBV23-1 carries the ORF label, with uncertain function. Trimming took 4 bases from V and 7 from J; bases not matched to a gene: 8. The CDR3 contains 14 residues. The CDR3 reads CASSRGQGAGEQYF. The CDR3 bases are TGCGCCAGCAGTCGGGGACAGGGCGCTGGGGAGCAGTACTTC.